A single sample is the source of the 18 T cell receptor beta chains below, sequenced in a study of control samples from healthy donors and cancer patients. Sequenced by immunoSEQ multiplex PCR; TCRdb stores in-frame clones only, minus some. The sample contains 80,000 or so clones, 90% to 95% of which appear only once. Material: blood. The receptor source for this set is a man over 45 in good health.

This chain links TRBV29-1 with TRBJ2-1; 7 nucleotides align to TRBD1. CDR1 and CDR2 from the germline V gene are SQVTM and ANQGSEA. This CDR3 has 16 amino acids. V was clipped by 4 bases and J by 1 base; unmatched bases: 10. Here the CDR3 reads CSVARGKEFSYNEQFF. The CDR3 DNA sequence: TGCAGCGTTGCCAGGGGGAAGGAATTTTCCTACAATGAGCAGTTCTTC.

The chain uses TRBV7-9 and TRBJ2-3; either TRBD1 or TRBD2 may fit D (5 bases each). Trimming removed 1 base at V and 2 bases at J, with 16 bases between. This CDR3 is 17 amino acids long. Germline V gene sequence: CDR1 SEHNR, CDR2 FQNEAQ (reference sequence). In nucleotides, the CDR3 is TGTGCCAGCAGCTTAGGGGAAACGGGACCTTCCACAGATACGCAGTATTTT. Its translation is CASSLGETGPSTDTQYF.

The chain couples TRBV30 to TRBJ2-3; D may be TRBD2 (5 bases). With 2 bases removed from V and 8 bases from J, the gap between germline ends came to 14 bases. Germline V CDR1 and CDR2: GTSNPN, SVGIG (reference sequence). This CDR3 is 13 amino acids long. The CDR3 sequence: CAWSPGDGRTQYF. CDR3 nucleotides: TGTGCCTGGAGTCCCGGGGATGGACGTACGCAGTATTTT.

The genes are TRBV10-2 and TRBJ1-5, with D maybe TRBD1 (6 bases). Germline V gene lookup returns CDR1 WSHSY and CDR2 SAAADI. The V gene lost 3 bases and the J gene lost 5 bases, with 11 bases spanning the gap. The CDR3 runs to 14 residues. As DNA, the CDR3 is TGCGCCAGCAGTGACAGGGGCATGTATCAGCCCCAGCATTTT. It codes for CASSDRGMYQPQHF.

This clone was seen a few times. This sequence joins TRBV5-4 and TRBJ1-6; 7 bases fit TRBD1. The V gene's germline CDR1 is SGHNT and CDR2 YYREEE (reference sequence). The CDR3 runs 16 residues. Trimming cost V 4 bases and J 3 bases; bases outside gene matches: 7. As DNA, the CDR3 is TGTGCCAGCAGCGATTCAGGGGGAATCTATAATTCACCCCTCCACTTT. It translates to CASSDSGGIYNSPLHF. Full variable domain (rest looked up from reference TRBV5-4 and TRBJ1-6): ETGVTQSPTHLIKTRGQQVTLRCSSQSGHNTVSWYQQALGQGPQFIFQYYREEENGRGNFPPRFSGLQFPNYSSELNVNALELDDSALYLCASSDSGGIYNSPLHFGNGTRLTVT.

The CDR3 here is CASSLATGGNYGYTF. CDR3 sequence (DNA): TGTGCCAGCAGCTTAGCGACAGGCGGAAACTATGGCTACACCTTC. This rearrangement joins TRBV7-6 to TRBJ1-2; possible D gene TRBD1, 6 bases. CDR3 length: 15 residues. Germline V CDR1 and CDR2: SGHVS, FNYEAQ. V was pared by 0 bases and J by 2 bases, with 10 bases between.

The chain carries TRBV25-1 and TRBJ1-5, with 7 bases identical to TRBD1. V gave up 4 bases and J gave up 7 bases; unmatched junction bases: 7. The CDR3 has 14 residues. Germline assignment: CDR1 MGHDK and CDR2 SYGVNS. The CDR3 is CASSGQGGNQPQHF. CDR3 nucleotides: TGTGCCAGCAGTGGTCAGGGGGGAAACCAGCCCCAGCATTTT.

On this clone itself: This sample includes further DNA sequences coding for the same CDR3. The chain couples TRBV18 to TRBJ1-5; 8 bases are shared with TRBD1. The length of the CDR3 is 14 residues. With 3 bases clipped from V and 4 bases from J, the junction kept 2 bases outside the gene matches. From germline, CDR1 is KGHSH and CDR2 LQKENI. The chain's CDR3 is CASSPTGENQPQHF. The CDR3 DNA reads as TGTGCCAGCTCACCGACAGGGGAGAATCAGCCCCAGCATTTT.

This clone is labeled as medium-sized (0.01 to 0.1%). The chain joins TRBV4-3 to TRBJ2-3, with D unclear. V was clipped by 1 base and J by 4 bases, with 12 bases between them. Per the germline V gene, CDR1 is LGHNA and CDR2 is YSLEER. CDR3 length: 15 residues. The CDR3 sequence: CASSQGWNSADTQYF. CDR3 nucleotides: TGCGCCAGCAGCCAAGGGTGGAATTCGGCAGATACGCAGTATTTT.

J is TRBJ2-5 and V is TRBV5-1, with D possibly being TRBD2 (5 bases). The CDR3 extends over 11 amino acids. V was shortened by 5 bases and J by 5 bases, with 7 bases between the two germline ends. The germline CDR1 and CDR2 sequences are SGHRS and YFSETQ. The CDR3 loop is CASREGETQYF. The CDR3 DNA reads as TGCGCCAGCAGAGAGGGCGAGACCCAGTACTTC.

This clone was seen just once. The chain couples TRBV6-1 to TRBJ2-5; the D gene could be TRBD1 or TRBD2 (5 bases each). The V end lost 0 bases, the J end lost 4 bases, and 9 bases lay between the germline ends. The CDR3 extends over 14 amino acids. CDR1 and CDR2 from the germline V gene are MNHNS and SASEGT. The CDR3 region is CASSEADGGETQYF. In DNA form, the CDR3 reads TGTGCCAGCAGTGAAGCGGATGGGGGAGAGACCCAGTACTTC.

The sample holds a few counts of this clone. This sequence joins TRBV19 and TRBJ1-5; D ambiguous. The CDR3 contains 16 residues. V shed 5 bases and J shed 6 bases, with 20 bases lying between them. The germline V gene encodes CDR1 LNHDA and CDR2 SQIVND (reference sequence). The CDR3 region has the DNA TGTGCCAGTAGTCCCCCAAGGGCCTCTTACACTCAGCCCCAGCATTTT. This sequence encodes CASSPPRASYTQPQHF.

The CDR3 nucleotides are TGTGCCAGCAGCTTAGGTGTCCTACCCTACACCTTC. It specifies CASSLGVLPYTF. This chain uses TRBV11-2 with TRBJ1-2; D not resolved. V was cut by 1 base and J by 10 bases, with 10 bases left in between. Per the germline V gene, CDR1 is SGHAT and CDR2 is FQNNGV. The CDR3 totals 12 residues.

The chain employs TRBV24-1 and TRBJ2-2, with unresolved D. Trimming removed 1 base from V and 3 bases from J, with 5 bases in between. Germline lookup yields CDR1 KGHDR and CDR2 SFDVKD. The CDR3 consists of 14 residues. This chain's CDR3 is CATSDFSYTGELFF. The CDR3 nucleotides read TGTGCCACCAGTGATTTTAGCTACACCGGGGAGCTGTTTTTT.

This chain connects TRBV7-9 to TRBJ2-7; TRBD2 matches at 7 bases. This CDR3 spans 16 amino acids. CDR1 SEHNR and CDR2 FQNEAQ come from the germline V gene (reference sequence). The junction had 12 bases not matched to a gene; V was cut back by 4 bases and J by 3 bases. This chain's CDR3 is CASSSMGGRGFYEQYF. CDR3 DNA sequence: TGTGCCAGCAGCTCGATGGGGGGGAGAGGTTTCTACGAGCAGTACTTC.

This chain joins TRBV7-9 and TRBJ2-6; D is perhaps TRBD1 or TRBD2 (5 bases each). From germline, CDR1 is SEHNR and CDR2 FQNEAQ (reference sequence). This CDR3 is 16 amino acids long. V was clipped by 3 bases and J by 8 bases, with 17 bases between them. CDR3 loop: CASSFQRGTGSNVLTF. For the CDR3, the DNA is TGTGCCAGCAGCTTTCAACGTGGGACGGGATCCAACGTCCTGACTTTC.

The V call is TRBV5-6, the J call TRBJ1-1; D is undetermined. V was clipped by 3 bases and J by 2 bases, with 14 bases between them. Germline V gene data show CDR1 as SGHDT and CDR2 as YYEEEE. The CDR3 runs 15 residues. The CDR3 region has the DNA TGTGCCAGCAGCTACCCGGGAGATCCCAACACTGAAGCTTTCTTT. Its translation: CASSYPGDPNTEAFF.

Here the CDR3 reads CASRDLPGQTNYGYTF. The DNA for the CDR3 is TGTGCCAGTAGAGACCTTCCGGGACAGACGAACTATGGCTACACCTTC. The chain uses TRBV19 and TRBJ1-2, with 7 bases that match TRBD1. Germline lookup yields CDR1 LNHDA and CDR2 SQIVND (reference sequence). The CDR3 covers 16 residues. V was pared by 6 bases and J by 2 bases, with 12 bases of the junction left unmatched.